The 17 T cell receptor beta chains in this list originate from one sample, sequenced in a study of tumor and adjacent non-tumor tissue in lung cancer. RNA was extracted from bulk tissue without any cell sorting. The normal lung tissue was taken more than 3 cm from the tumor edge. A modified ARM-PCR protocol with three rounds of nested PCR amplified TCRbeta. TCRdb re-called the multiplex PCR reads with MiXCR, one entry per CDR3 protein. The repertoire consists of more than 85,000 distinct CDR3 sequences, with roughly 60% occurring once and the leading ten covering approximately 19%. The specimen sequenced was distant non-tumor lung tissue. These receptors were obtained from a man aged 30 to 39 with non-small cell lung cancer.

The chain links TRBV5-6 to TRBJ2-6; 9 bases line up with TRBD1. The V and J ends lost 3 bases and 12 bases, in that order; junction bases with no gene match: 19. CDR3 length: 18 amino acids. From germline, CDR1 is SGHDT and CDR2 YYEEEE. In nucleotides, the CDR3 is TGTGCCAGCAGCTGGACAGGGGTATACGGCTCTGGGGTCATCGTCCTGACTTTC. Translated, it gives CASSWTGVYGSGVIVLTF.

The sample holds a few counts of this clonotype. At one end, the junction sequence differs from germline, possibly due to a read error. The chain employs TRBV12-3 or TRBV12-4 and TRBJ2-3, with D maybe TRBD1 (5 bases). This CDR3 is 12 amino acids long. CDR3 nucleotides: TGTGCCAGCGGTTTCGACAGAGATACGCAGTATTTT. Its protein is CASGFDRDTQYF.

This clonotype is a singleton in its sample. A read error may explain this, as a much larger clone is one base away. The rearrangement uses TRBV24-1 and TRBJ1-1; possibly TRBD1 for D (6 bases). Deletions cut 5 bases from V and 0 bases from J, with 18 bases between. The CDR3 totals 17 residues. Germline V CDR1 and CDR2: KGHDR, SFDVKD. The CDR3 is CATSGPDRRGMNTEAFF. Written as DNA, the CDR3 is TGTGCCACCAGTGGCCCAGACAGGCGTGGAATGAACACTGAAGCTTTCTTT.

This clonotype was seen at least ten times. This could be a read error, since a much larger clone is one nucleotide away. The chain links TRBV20-1 to TRBJ2-3; unclear D gene. The CDR3 loop spans 9 amino acids. Trimming cost V 7 bases and J 6 bases, with 5 bases left between them. Germline V gives CDR1 DFQATT, CDR2 SNEGSKA (reference sequence). The CDR3 nucleotides are TGCAGTGTCAAGGATACGCAGTATTTT. Its protein is CSVKDTQYF.

Turning to this clonotype: Relative to the germline gene, one junction end is altered; a read error may explain this. The V and J genes are TRBV20-1 and TRBJ1-3; D is unclear. Germline V gene data show CDR1 as DFQATT and CDR2 as SNEGSKA (reference sequence). The CDR3 runs to 13 residues. The CDR3 nucleotides read TGCTGTGCTAAGCAACAGTCTGGAGACACCATACATTTT. Translating it yields CCAKQQSGDTIHF.

Concerning this clonotype: A single base separates this from a much larger clone, so it may be a read error. The CDR3 bases are TGTGCCAGCAGTTTAATGGCAGGGACCTACGAGCAGTACTTC. This encodes CASSLMAGTYEQYF. This chain connects TRBV28 to TRBJ2-7; TRBD1 might be the D (5 bases). Germline V gives CDR1 MDHEN, CDR2 SYDVKM. The CDR3 spans 14 residues. V was cut by 2 bases and J by 2 bases, with 10 bases left in between.

On this clonotype itself: A clone one base away is much larger, so this may be a read error. This chain connects TRBV20-1 to TRBJ2-7; the match to TRBD1 covers 9 bases. The germline V gene has CDR1 DFQATT and CDR2 SNEGSKA (reference sequence). The CDR3 consists of 15 residues. Here the CDR3 reads CTARRSGGQGNEQYF. CDR3 bases: TGCACTGCTAGAAGGTCAGGGGGACAGGGTAACGAGCAGTACTTC.

The chain joins TRBV5-1 to TRBJ2-7; D is uncertain. Trimming stripped 0 bases from V and 7 bases from J, with 17 bases between. Germline CDR1 reads SGHRS; CDR2 reads YFSETQ. The CDR3 has 15 residues. The CDR3 here is CASSLAGAVLGEQYF. CDR3 sequence (DNA): TGCGCCAGCAGCTTGGCCGGAGCTGTCCTCGGAGAGCAGTACTTC. The variable domain in full, completed from reference TRBV5-1 and TRBJ2-7, reads KAGVTQTPRYLIKTRGQQVTLSCSPISGHRSVSWYQQTPGQGLQFLFEYFSETQRNKGNFPGRFSGRQFSNSRSEMNVSTLELGDSALYLCASSLAGAVLGEQYFGPGTRLTVT.

The chain is built from TRBV5-4 and TRBJ2-1; 9 positions match TRBD2. V trimming: 0 bases; J trimming: 4 bases; junction bases outside the gene matches: 2. CDR3 size: 15 residues. Germline assignment: CDR1 SGHNT and CDR2 YYREEE (reference sequence). CDR3 bases: TGTGCCAGCAGCTTGGGGGCGGGGGGGTACAATGAGCAGTTCTTC. Translation gives CASSLGAGGYNEQFF.

Remarks on this clonotype: One end of the junction does not line up with germline, which may come from a read error. The genes are TRBV20-1 and TRBJ2-3; 7 nucleotides match TRBD2. This CDR3 spans 14 amino acids. Per the germline V gene, CDR1 is DFQATT and CDR2 is SNEGSKA (reference sequence). The chain's CDR3 is CGAAGGLVLETQYF. Written as DNA, the CDR3 is TGCGGTGCGGCAGGCGGACTAGTTCTAGAAACGCAGTATTTT.

The chain joins TRBV19 to TRBJ2-7; TRBD2 agrees at 7 bases. CDR3 length equals 13 residues. Per germline, CDR1 LNHDA and CDR2 SQIVND (reference sequence). The ends lost 1 base at V and 3 bases at J; junction bases unmatched: 0. The CDR3 DNA reads as TGTGCCAGTAGTATAGGGGGGGGCTACGAGCAGTACTTC. Protein sequence: CASSIGGGYEQYF. Complete variable domain (other parts from reference TRBV19 and TRBJ2-7): DGGITQSPKYLFRKEGQNVTLSCEQNLNHDAMYWYRQDPGQGLRLIYYSQIVNDFQKGDIAEGYSVSREKKESFPLTVTSAQKNPTAFYLCASSIGGGYEQYFGPGTRLTVT.

Remarks on this clonotype: The CDR3 ends on some other residue instead of the conserved phenylalanine or tryptophan, so this is likely a read error. This chain uses TRBV11-2 with TRBJ2-7; 7 bases match TRBD2. Germline CDR1 reads SGHAT; CDR2 reads FQNNGV. This CDR3 has 13 amino acids. The CDR3 loop reads CASRPAGTYDQYL. DNA for the CDR3: TGTGCCAGCAGGCCAGCGGGGACCTACGATCAGTACCTC.

Comment on this clonotype: A much larger clone is a single base away; this may be a read error. The chain carries TRBV12-3 or TRBV12-4 and TRBJ1-5, with D unclear. There are 12 residues in the CDR3. The CDR3 is CASRNSNQPRHF. The CDR3 DNA reads as TGTGCCAGCAGGAACAGCAATCAGCCCCGGCATTTT.

This clonotype is a singleton in its sample. The gene calls are TRBV12-3 or TRBV12-4 and TRBJ2-7; 9 bases align to TRBD1. This CDR3 contains 14 residues. Unmatched junction bases numbered 14, after V lost 8 bases and J lost 9 bases. CDR3 region: CASRRGTGRGGQYF. Here the CDR3 DNA reads TGTGCCAGCCGACGGGGGACAGGGAGGGGCGGGCAGTACTTC.

On this clonotype itself: At one end the junction does not follow the germline gene, possibly because of a read error. The rearrangement links TRBV11-2 to TRBJ2-3, with no clear D. Germline V gene data show CDR1 as SGHAT and CDR2 as FQNNGV. This CDR3 comprises 15 residues. The CDR3 spells CARSSNLGNTDTQYF. The CDR3 bases are TGTGCCAGGAGCTCTAACTTAGGAAACACAGATACGCAGTACTTT.

As concerns this clonotype: Compared with germline, one end of the junction differs, possibly owing to a read error. The chain has TRBV20-1 and TRBJ1-2; D unclear. The CDR3 is 12 residues long. Germline V gives CDR1 DFQATT, CDR2 SNEGSKA (reference sequence). The CDR3 sequence is CSAWNNRFGYTF. CDR3 DNA: TGTAGTGCTTGGAACAACCGATTCGGCTACACCTTC.

This clonotype was picked up many times. J is TRBJ2-7 and V is TRBV6-2 or TRBV6-3, with 9 bases fitting TRBD2. This CDR3 is 15 amino acids long. V was clipped by 7 bases and J by 1 base; unmatched bases: 8. CDR1 and CDR2 from the germline V gene are MNHEY and SVGEGT. The CDR3 sequence: CASTTMTSGSYEQYF. The CDR3 DNA is TGTGCCAGCACCACAATGACTAGCGGTTCCTACGAGCAGTACTTC.